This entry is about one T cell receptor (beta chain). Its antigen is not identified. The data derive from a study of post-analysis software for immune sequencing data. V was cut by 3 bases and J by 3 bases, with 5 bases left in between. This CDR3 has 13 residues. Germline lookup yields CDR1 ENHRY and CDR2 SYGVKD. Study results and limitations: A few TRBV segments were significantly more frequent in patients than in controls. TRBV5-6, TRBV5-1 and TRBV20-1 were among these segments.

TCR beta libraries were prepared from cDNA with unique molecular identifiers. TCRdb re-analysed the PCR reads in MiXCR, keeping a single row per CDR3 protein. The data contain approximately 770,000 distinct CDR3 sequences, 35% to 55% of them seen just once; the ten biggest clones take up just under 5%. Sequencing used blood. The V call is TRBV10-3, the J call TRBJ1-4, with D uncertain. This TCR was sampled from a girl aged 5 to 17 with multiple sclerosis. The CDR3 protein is CAISDPPNEKLFF. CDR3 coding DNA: TGTGCCATCAGTGATCCGCCTAATGAAAAACTGTTTTTT.